The 5 T cell receptor beta chains reported below all come from one sample, sequenced in a study of CD8+CD57+ T cells in acquired aplastic anemia. Investigators profiled TCR beta VDJ and CDR3 from genomic DNA template. A single record per CDR3 protein comes from TCRdb applying MiXCR to the reads. In the table there are about 40,000 distinct CDR3 sequences, 55% to 80% of which are singletons. Sequencing was done on a sample of sorted CD4+, CD8+, or CD8+CD57+ T cells (not recorded which) from PBMCs. The receptors here all came from a human donor in good health, serving as a control.

This clonotype appeared many times. Written as DNA, the CDR3 is TGCGCCAGCAGCTTGGACCAGGAGGACGTTAGGTATGGCTACACCTTC. Translating gives CASSLDQEDVRYGYTF. The rearrangement joins TRBV5-1 to TRBJ1-2; D gene uncertain. The germline V gene has CDR1 SGHRS and CDR2 YFSETQ. V was shortened by 0 bases and J by 5 bases, with 17 bases between the two germline ends. The CDR3 length is 16 residues. Based on the CDR3 plus reference TRBV5-1 and TRBJ1-2, the full variable domain is KAGVTQTPRYLIKTRGQQVTLSCSPISGHRSVSWYQQTPGQGLQFLFEYFSETQRNKGNFPGRFSGRQFSNSRSEMNVSTLELGDSALYLCASSLDQEDVRYGYTFGSGTRLTVV.

The chain joins TRBV7-3 to TRBJ1-2; maybe TRBD1 (6 bases). V gave up 5 bases and J gave up 0 bases, with 10 bases separating them. This CDR3 contains 14 residues. Germline loops: CDR1 SGHTA, CDR2 FQGTGA. The DNA for the CDR3 is TGTGCCAGCAGCGCGGGACATACTAACTATGGCTACACCTTC. Protein product: CASSAGHTNYGYTF.

This clonotype is medium-sized by share. V is TRBV7-2 and J is TRBJ2-7, with D maybe TRBD2 (6 bases). Trimming removed 0 bases from V and 3 bases from J, with 12 bases in between. The CDR3 has 15 residues. Germline values: CDR1 SGHTA, CDR2 FQGNSA. The CDR3 reads CASSLAPGADYEQYF. DNA of the CDR3: TGTGCCAGCAGCTTAGCGCCGGGAGCGGACTACGAGCAGTACTTC. Full variable domain (outside the CDR3, taken from reference TRBV7-2 and TRBJ2-7): GAGVSQSPSNKVTEKGKDVELRCDPISGHTALYWYRQSLGQGLEFLIYFQGNSAPDKSGLPSDRFSAERTGGSVSTLTIQRTQQEDSAVYLCASSLAPGADYEQYFGPGTRLTVT.

The chain is built from TRBV25-1 and TRBJ1-1, with 7 bases matching TRBD1. The CDR3 extends over 17 amino acids. The ends lost 3 bases at V and 2 bases at J; junction bases unmatched: 12. Germline lookup yields CDR1 MGHDK and CDR2 SYGVNS. The DNA of the CDR3 is TGTGCCAGCAGTGATTTCCCCCGGACAGGATCTAACACTGAAGCTTTCTTT. It specifies CASSDFPRTGSNTEAFF. Using reference TRBV25-1 and TRBJ1-1 for the parts outside the CDR3, the full variable domain is EADIYQTPRYLVIGTGKKITLECSQTMGHDKMYWYQQDPGMELHLIHYSYGVNSTEKGDLSSESTVSRIRTEHFPLTLESARPSHTSQYLCASSDFPRTGSNTEAFFGQGTRLTVV.

This chain links TRBV29-1 with TRBJ1-2; 9 bases line up with TRBD1. The junction had 7 bases not matched to a gene; V was cut back by 6 bases and J by 8 bases. In germline, CDR1 is SQVTM, CDR2 ANQGSEA. CDR3 length equals 12 residues. CDR3 in amino acids: CSVRGQGKGYTF. The CDR3 DNA reads TGCAGCGTGAGGGGACAGGGAAAAGGCTACACCTTC. Together with reference TRBV29-1 and TRBJ1-2, the CDR3 gives the full variable domain: SAVISQKPSRDICQRGTSLTIQCQVDSQVTMMFWYRQQPGQSLTLIATANQGSEATYESGFVIDKFPISRPNLTFSTLTVSNMSPEDSSIYLCSVRGQGKGYTFGSGTRLTVV.